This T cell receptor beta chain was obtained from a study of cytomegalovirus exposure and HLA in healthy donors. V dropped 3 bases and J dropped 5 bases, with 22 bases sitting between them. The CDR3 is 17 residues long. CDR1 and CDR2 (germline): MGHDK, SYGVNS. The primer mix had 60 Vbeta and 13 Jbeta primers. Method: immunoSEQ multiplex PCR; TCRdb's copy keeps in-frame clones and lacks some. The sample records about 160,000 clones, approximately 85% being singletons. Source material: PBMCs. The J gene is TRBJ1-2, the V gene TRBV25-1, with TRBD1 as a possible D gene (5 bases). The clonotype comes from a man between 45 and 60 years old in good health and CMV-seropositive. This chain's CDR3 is CASSEDGAPPAGYGYTF. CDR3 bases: TGTGCCAGCAGTGAGGATGGGGCCCCCCCAGCGGGGTATGGCTACACCTTC.